The next 16 T cell receptor beta chains were all read from a single sample in a study of glioma-infiltrating T cells after dendritic cell vaccination. Stated time point: after dendritic cell vaccination, including at tumor progression/relapse. Sequencing used immunoSEQ multiplex PCR; TCRdb keeps in-frame clones, though not all of them. The table lists under 130,000 clones, around 90% of them singletons. The material sequenced was blood, taken after dendritic cell vaccination. The receptor set was obtained from a human donor with glioblastoma.

V is TRBV30 and J is TRBJ2-3, with TRBD2 matching over 8 bases. Germline CDR1 reads GTSNPN; CDR2 reads SVGIG (reference sequence). J lost 0 bases, V lost 2 bases, and 7 bases had no gene match. The CDR3 totals 16 residues. In DNA, the CDR3 is TGTGCCTGGAGTCAGTTTAGCGGGACTAGCACAGATACGCAGTATTTT. Translated: CAWSQFSGTSTDTQYF.

This rearrangement joins TRBV27 to TRBJ2-2, with 8 bases that match TRBD2. The V and J ends lost 0 bases and 7 bases, in that order; junction bases with no gene match: 13. CDR1 MNHEY and CDR2 SMNVEV come from the germline V gene (reference sequence). CDR3 length equals 18 residues. CDR3 residues: CASSLSSAGTSPIGELFF. The CDR3 nucleotides are TGTGCCAGCAGTTTATCCAGCGCCGGGACTAGTCCCATCGGGGAGCTGTTTTTT.

This sequence joins TRBV6-1 and TRBJ2-7; TRBD2 might be the D (6 bases). This CDR3 region has 12 residues. The V and J ends lost 8 bases and 6 bases respectively, with 14 bases between them. In germline, CDR1 is MNHNS, CDR2 SASEGT. CDR3: CASRDLASEQYF. The DNA for the CDR3 is TGTGCCAGCCGGGACCTAGCGTCCGAGCAGTACTTC.

V gene TRBV5-5 combines with J gene TRBJ2-7; 11 positions agree with TRBD2. This CDR3 has 16 residues. Per germline, CDR1 SGHKS and CDR2 YYEKEE (reference sequence). J was trimmed by 3 bases and V by 4 bases; bases with no gene match: 9. In nucleotides, the CDR3 is TGTGCCAGCAGCCACCCTAGCGGGAGGTCCCTCTACGAGCAGTACTTC. Protein: CASSHPSGRSLYEQYF.

The chain is built from TRBV6-1 and TRBJ2-7; a possible D gene is TRBD2 (5 bases). The CDR3 is 15 amino acids. V was trimmed by 8 bases and J by 2 bases, leaving 19 bases between them. Germline V gene data show CDR1 as MNHNS and CDR2 as SASEGT. The CDR3 DNA sequence: TGTGCCAGCCGCTACACCGCGGGTCCTACCTACGAGCAGTACTTC. Translated: CASRYTAGPTYEQYF.

The J gene is TRBJ1-2, the V gene TRBV2; a weak D match, TRBD1 (5 bases). CDR1 and CDR2 from the germline V gene are SNHLY and FYNNEI. The CDR3 extends over 9 amino acids. The V and J ends lost 8 bases and 8 bases respectively, with 6 bases between them. As DNA, the CDR3 is TGTGCCAGCGGGGGGGGCTACACCTTC. This codes for CASGGGYTF.

The chain has TRBV29-1 and TRBJ2-1, with D possibly matching TRBD1 (6 bases). V lost 7 bases and J 3 bases, leaving 7 bases between the germline ends. This CDR3 region has 11 residues. From germline, CDR1 is SQVTM and CDR2 ANQGSEA. The CDR3 spells CSGTVYNEQFF. CDR3 in DNA: TGCAGCGGGACAGTCTACAATGAGCAGTTCTTC.

The chain is built from TRBV6-5 and TRBJ2-5, with D perhaps TRBD1 (5 bases). The J call is uncertain, as TRBJ2-7 better fits the DNA end. The CDR3 is 15 amino acids. Germline values: CDR1 MNHEY, CDR2 SVGAGI. This CDR3 is CASSPGGAVHYEQYF. CDR3 bases: TGTGCCAGCAGTCCCGGTGGGGCCGTTCATTACGAGCAGTACTTC.

This chain connects TRBV6-4 to TRBJ2-2; no clear D gene. This CDR3 region has 14 residues. CDR1 is MRHNA, CDR2 SNTAGT, per germline. V was shortened by 4 bases and J by 4 bases, with 10 bases between the two germline ends. CDR3 in amino acids: CASSVVPGTGELFF. In DNA form, the CDR3 reads TGTGCCAGCAGTGTAGTGCCTGGCACCGGGGAGCTGTTTTTT.

This clone was detected many times. V and J are TRBV27 and TRBJ1-5; no firm D call. The CDR3 runs to 12 residues. CDR1 is MNHEY and CDR2 is SMNVEV in the germline V gene (reference sequence). Between the trimmed V and J ends, which lost 3 bases and 4 bases, there was a span of 4 bases. The CDR3 protein is CASSFTNQPQHF. The CDR3 DNA follows: TGTGCCAGCAGTTTTACAAATCAGCCCCAGCATTTT.

This clone is a singleton in its sample. J is TRBJ2-3 and V is TRBV5-1, with unresolved D. V lost 0 bases to trimming and J lost 4 bases, with 6 bases between them. This CDR3 region has 13 residues. Germline V gives CDR1 SGHRS, CDR2 YFSETQ. CDR3 in amino acids: CASSLGGSDTQYF. CDR3 nucleotide sequence: TGCGCCAGCAGCTTGGGCGGCTCAGATACGCAGTATTTT.

This clone was detected once. V usage is TRBV5-4 and J usage is TRBJ2-5; 8 bases align to TRBD2. The V gene end was trimmed by 4 bases and the J gene end by 1 base; junction bases not matched to a gene: 6. This CDR3 is built from 15 residues. The germline V gene has CDR1 SGHNT and CDR2 YYREEE (reference sequence). In DNA, the CDR3 is TGTGCCAGCAGCCCGGGACTAGAGATCCAAGAGACCCAGTACTTC. Encoded protein: CASSPGLEIQETQYF.

The sample holds a few counts of this clone. The gene calls are TRBV21-1 and TRBJ1-1; the table's D call, TRBD1, has no DNA check behind it. TRBV21-1 is given as a pseudogene. The CDR3 is made up of 17 amino acids. CDR3 coding DNA: TGTGCCAGCAGCAAAGTCATCCCCGCAGACAGGGCTTCTGAAGCTTTCTTT. Its protein product is CASSKVIPADRASEAFF.

About this clone itself: Other DNA sequences within the sample encode an identical CDR3. The chain has TRBV5-1 and TRBJ1-4, with D possibly matching TRBD1 (5 bases). The CDR3 extends over 14 amino acids. In germline, CDR1 is SGHRS, CDR2 YFSETQ. Trimming took 2 bases from V and 4 from J, leaving 9 bases between them. The CDR3 DNA reads as TGCGCCAGCAGCTTCGGGGGGAGTAATGAAAAACTGTTTTTT. Residues: CASSFGGSNEKLFF.

This clone was counted a few times. This sequence joins TRBV6-4 and TRBJ2-3, with TRBD2 identical over 10 bases. Trimming removed 5 bases from V and 1 base from J; junction bases left unmatched: 3. In germline, CDR1 is MRHNA, CDR2 SNTAGT. CDR3 size: 15 residues. The CDR3 coding sequence is TGTGCCAGCAGTTCCGGGACTAGCGGCACAGATACGCAGTATTTT. Translating gives CASSSGTSGTDTQYF.

The V and J genes are TRBV5-1 and TRBJ2-7; TRBD1 agrees at 10 bases. The V gene end was trimmed by 0 bases and the J gene end by 6 bases; junction bases not matched to a gene: 3. CDR3 length equals 14 residues. Germline V gives CDR1 SGHRS, CDR2 YFSETQ. The CDR3 region is CASSLGGTGVEQYF. DNA for the CDR3: TGCGCCAGCAGCTTGGGCGGGACAGGGGTCGAGCAGTACTTC.